This T cell receptor beta chain was recovered during a study of blood T cell repertoires in COVID-19. Produced via immunoSEQ multiplex PCR; TCRdb's table is partial and in-frame only. The sample shows about 150,000 clones, about 88% of them seen only once. This clone has a single count. The sample taken for sequencing was peripheral blood. The receptor comes from a woman aged 55-69 years with COVID-19, enrolled during active disease.

CDR3 in DNA: TGTGCCATCAGTGACTACAGGGTGGGCACTGAAGCTTTCTTT. Translated, it gives CAISDYRVGTEAFF. This sequence joins TRBV10-3 and TRBJ1-1, with a tentative D call TRBD1 (6 bases). The CDR3 is 14 amino acids. V lost 3 bases to trimming and J lost 4 bases, with 12 bases between them. Germline V CDR1 and CDR2: ENHRY, SYGVKD.